This is a list of T cell receptor beta chains from one sample in a study of cytomegalovirus exposure and HLA in healthy donors. Repertoires were generated with immunoSEQ multiplex PCR, while TCRdb's copy carries only in-frame clones and drops some. Of about 160,000 clones detected, around 80% appear once; the ten largest clones hold 2% to 2.5%. The sequenced sample consisted of PBMCs. Receptors were obtained from a man aged 35 to 55 in good health and CMV-seronegative. Both conserved end residues are part of each CDR3. D genes are given only for firm matches. Only some rows state a clone size, as once, few, many or a class for expanded clones.

V	J	length	D	size	CDR3	DNA
TRBV11-2	TRBJ2-7	15	TRBD1	-	CASSSDHRGWDEQYF	TGTGCCAGCAGCTCAGACCACAGGGGGTGGGACGAGCAGTACTTC
TRBV5-1	TRBJ1-5	13	TRBD1	-	CASRGTGQEPQHF	TGCGCCAGCAGAGGGACAGGCCAGGAGCCCCAGCATTTT
TRBV19	TRBJ2-1	11	-	-	CASGPGQAQFF	TGTGCCAGCGGTCCGGGACAAGCGCAGTTCTTC
TRBV4-1	TRBJ2-7	14	TRBD2	-	CASSPWVSGHEQYF	TGCGCCAGCAGCCCCTGGGTTAGCGGGCACGAGCAGTACTTC
TRBV19	TRBJ2-5	14	-	-	CASSLQGPQETQYF	TGTGCCAGTTCCCTTCAGGGGCCACAAGAGACCCAGTACTTC
TRBV4-1	TRBJ2-1	16	TRBD1	-	CASSQAGQGNYNEQFF	TGCGCCAGCAGCCAGGCGGGACAGGGTAATTACAATGAGCAGTTCTTC
TRBV7-2	TRBJ2-7	14	TRBD2	-	CASSSNGLVYEQYF	TGTGCCAGCAGCTCGAATGGACTAGTCTACGAGCAGTACTTC
TRBV30	TRBJ2-1	13	TRBD2	-	CAWETSYYNEQFF	TGTGCCTGGGAGACTAGCTACTACAATGAGCAGTTCTTC
TRBV30	TRBJ2-7	14	TRBD2	-	CAWSERGLVREQYF	TGTGCCTGGAGTGAGAGGGGACTAGTACGTGAGCAGTACTTC
TRBV11-1	TRBJ2-7	14	-	once	CASSNPGGFYEQYF	TGTGCCAGCAGCAACCCAGGGGGGTTCTACGAGCAGTACTTC
TRBV6-1	TRBJ1-5	13	-	-	CASSEGGVQPQHF	TGTGCCAGCAGTGAGGGGGGGGTTCAGCCCCAGCATTTT
TRBV23-1	TRBJ1-1	13	-	-	CASSQSPGTEAFF	TGCGCCAGCAGTCAATCTCCGGGGACTGAAGCTTTCTTT
TRBV6-1	TRBJ2-7	17	TRBD2	-	CASSVRGASGNPYEQYF	TGTGCCAGCAGTGTACGGGGGGCTAGCGGGAACCCCTACGAGCAGTACTTC
TRBV12-1	TRBJ1-5	16	-	-	CASSFWAKVSDQPQHF	TGTGCCAGCAGCTTTTGGGCAAAGGTGTCAGATCAGCCCCAGCATTTT
TRBV6-5	TRBJ2-1	15	TRBD2	-	CASSRERGWGNEQFF	TGTGCCAGCAGTCGAGAGCGGGGATGGGGCAATGAGCAGTTCTTC
TRBV2	TRBJ2-1	15	-	once	CASIQVAGLDNEQFF	TGTGCCAGCATCCAAGTGGCAGGACTCGACAATGAGCAGTTCTTC
TRBV13	TRBJ1-1	14	-	-	CASSSGGANTEAFF	TGTGCCAGCAGCTCGGGGGGGGCCAACACTGAAGCTTTCTTT
TRBV6-4	TRBJ2-7	14	TRBD2	-	CASKASGSSYEQYF	TGTGCCAGCAAAGCTAGCGGGAGCTCCTACGAGCAGTACTTC
TRBV20-1	TRBJ2-7	11	-	-	CSARSSYEQYF	TGCAGTGCTAGGAGCTCCTACGAGCAGTACTTC
TRBV7-9	TRBJ2-5	14	TRBD2	once	CASRKGLDQETQYF	TGTGCCAGCAGGAAGGGACTAGATCAAGAGACCCAGTACTTC
TRBV4-1	TRBJ2-7	13	TRBD2	-	CASRRSGNYEQYF	TGCGCCAGCAGGAGGAGCGGGAACTACGAGCAGTACTTC
TRBV7-9	TRBJ2-7	14	-	once	CASSLDQRTYEQYF	TGTGCCAGCAGCTTAGATCAGCGCACCTACGAGCAGTACTTC
TRBV4-3	TRBJ2-7	16	-	-	CASSQELASASYEQYF	TGCGCCAGCAGCCAAGAATTGGCTAGCGCCTCCTACGAGCAGTACTTC
TRBV7-9	TRBJ2-7	13	-	-	CASSLDDRDMRYF	TGTGCCAGCAGCTTAGATGACCGGGACATGAGGTACTTC
TRBV4-1	TRBJ2-7	15	-	few	CASSQGTQGTYEQYF	TGCGCCAGCAGCCAAGGGACCCAGGGGACCTACGAGCAGTACTTC
TRBV7-2	TRBJ2-5	14	TRBD1	-	CASSIQGAGETQYF	TGTGCCAGCAGCATACAGGGGGCTGGAGAGACCCAGTACTTC
TRBV6-5	TRBJ2-2	14	-	-	CASRRLAEAGELFF	TGTGCCAGCAGGAGGCTAGCAGAGGCCGGGGAGCTGTTTTTT
TRBV9	TRBJ2-3	22	TRBD2	-	CASSVVGGGFAGGQLSTDTQYF	TGTGCCAGCAGCGTAGTCGGTGGTGGTTTCGCGGGAGGGCAACTGAGCACAGATACGCAGTATTTT
TRBV27	TRBJ2-3	19	TRBD2	-	CASSLGPSGRARSYRAQYF	TGTGCCAGCAGTTTAGGCCCTAGCGGGAGGGCCAGATCGTATAGGGCGCAGTATTTT
TRBV7-9	TRBJ2-7	13	-	-	CASSLAGGRGAYF	TGTGCCAGCAGCTTGGCTGGTGGTCGGGGTGCGTACTTC
TRBV7-2	TRBJ2-3	16	-	-	CASSLVRRSSADTQYF	TGTGCCAGCAGCTTAGTGCGGCGGTCTAGCGCAGATACGCAGTATTTT
TRBV7-2	TRBJ2-1	15	TRBD2	-	CASSLAGGPHNEQFF	TGTGCCAGCAGCTTAGCGGGAGGGCCCCACAATGAGCAGTTCTTC
TRBV27	TRBJ1-1	18	TRBD1	once	CASFRTGRDSLMNTEAFF	TGTGCCAGCTTTCGGACAGGCCGAGACTCGTTGATGAACACTGAAGCTTTCTTT